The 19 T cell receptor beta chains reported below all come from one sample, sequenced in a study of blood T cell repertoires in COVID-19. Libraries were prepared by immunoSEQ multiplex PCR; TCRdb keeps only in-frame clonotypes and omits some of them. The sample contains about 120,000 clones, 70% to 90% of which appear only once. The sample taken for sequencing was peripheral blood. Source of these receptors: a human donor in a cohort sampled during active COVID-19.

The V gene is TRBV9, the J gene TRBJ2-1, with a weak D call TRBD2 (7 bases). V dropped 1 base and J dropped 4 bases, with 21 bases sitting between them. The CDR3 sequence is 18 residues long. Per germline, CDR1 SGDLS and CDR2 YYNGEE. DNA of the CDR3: TGTGCCAGCAGCGTAAAGGGAGCGGCGGGGGCCATATACAATGAGCAGTTCTTC. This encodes CASSVKGAAGAIYNEQFF.

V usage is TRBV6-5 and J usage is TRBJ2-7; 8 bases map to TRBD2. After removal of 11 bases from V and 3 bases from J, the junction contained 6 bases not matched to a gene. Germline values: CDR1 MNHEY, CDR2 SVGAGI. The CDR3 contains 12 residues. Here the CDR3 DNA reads TGTGCCCGGGGGGGCGGGGTCTACGAGCAGTACTTC. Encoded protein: CARGGGVYEQYF.

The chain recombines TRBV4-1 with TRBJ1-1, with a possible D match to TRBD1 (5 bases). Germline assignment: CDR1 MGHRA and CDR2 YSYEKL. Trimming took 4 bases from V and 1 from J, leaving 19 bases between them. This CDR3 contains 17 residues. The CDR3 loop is CASSPFGRGGQNTEAFF. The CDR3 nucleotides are TGCGCCAGCAGCCCCTTCGGTAGGGGAGGGCAGAACACTGAAGCTTTCTTT.

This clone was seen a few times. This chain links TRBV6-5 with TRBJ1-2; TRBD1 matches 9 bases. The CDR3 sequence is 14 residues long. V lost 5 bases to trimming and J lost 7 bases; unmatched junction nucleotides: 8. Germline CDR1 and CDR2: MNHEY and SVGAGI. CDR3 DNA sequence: TGTGCCAGCAGTCACCGGGACAGGGAGGGTGGCTACACCTTC. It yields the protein CASSHRDREGGYTF.

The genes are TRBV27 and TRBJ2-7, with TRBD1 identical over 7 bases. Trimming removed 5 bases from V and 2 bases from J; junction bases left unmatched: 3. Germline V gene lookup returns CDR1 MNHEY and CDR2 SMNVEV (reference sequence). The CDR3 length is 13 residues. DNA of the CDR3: TGTGCCAGCAGTCCTGGGACAGCCTACGAGCAGTACTTC. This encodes CASSPGTAYEQYF.

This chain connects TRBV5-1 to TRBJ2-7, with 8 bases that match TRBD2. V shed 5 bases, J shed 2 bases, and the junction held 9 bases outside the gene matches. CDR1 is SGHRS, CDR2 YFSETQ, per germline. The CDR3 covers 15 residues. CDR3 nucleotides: TGCGCCAGCAGGTATAGCGGGACCGCACCCTACGAGCAGTACTTC. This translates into CASRYSGTAPYEQYF.

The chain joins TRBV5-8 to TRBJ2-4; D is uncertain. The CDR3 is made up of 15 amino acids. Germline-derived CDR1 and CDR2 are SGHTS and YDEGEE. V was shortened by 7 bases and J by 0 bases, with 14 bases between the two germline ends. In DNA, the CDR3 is TGTGCCAGCCGAGGATTGCTGTTAGCCAAAAACATTCAGTACTTC. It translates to CASRGLLLAKNIQYF. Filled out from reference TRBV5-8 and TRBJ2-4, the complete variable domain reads EAGVTQSPTHLIKTRGQQATLRCSPISGHTSVYWYQQALGLGLQFLLWYDEGEERNRGNFPPRFSGRQFPNYSSELNVNALELEDSALYLCASRGLLLAKNIQYFGAGTRLSVL.

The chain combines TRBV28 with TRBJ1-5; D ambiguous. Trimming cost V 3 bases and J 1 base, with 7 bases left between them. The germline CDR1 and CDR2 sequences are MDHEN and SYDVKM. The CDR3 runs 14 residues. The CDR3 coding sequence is TGTGCCAGCAGTTTCCAACAGAGCAATCAGCCCCAGCATTTT. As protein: CASSFQQSNQPQHF.

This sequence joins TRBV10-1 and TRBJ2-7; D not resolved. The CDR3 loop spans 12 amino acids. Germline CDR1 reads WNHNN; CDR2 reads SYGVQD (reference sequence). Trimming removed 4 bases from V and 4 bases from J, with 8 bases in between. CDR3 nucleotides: TGCGCCAGCAGTGGAGACGGGTACGAGCAGTACTTC. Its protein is CASSGDGYEQYF.

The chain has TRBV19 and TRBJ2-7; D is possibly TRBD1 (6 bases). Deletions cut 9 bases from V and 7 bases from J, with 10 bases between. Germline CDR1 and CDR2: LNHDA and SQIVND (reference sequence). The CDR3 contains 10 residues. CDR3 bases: TGTGCCAGGGGGGCTTGGGAGCAGTACTTC. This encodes CARGAWEQYF.

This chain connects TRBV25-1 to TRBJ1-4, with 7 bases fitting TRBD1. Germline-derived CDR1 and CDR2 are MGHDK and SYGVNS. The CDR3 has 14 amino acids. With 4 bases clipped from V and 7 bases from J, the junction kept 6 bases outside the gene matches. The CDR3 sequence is CASSGPGGREKLFF. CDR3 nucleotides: TGTGCCAGCAGTGGGCCAGGGGGGCGTGAAAAACTGTTTTTT. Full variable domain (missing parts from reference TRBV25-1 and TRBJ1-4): EADIYQTPRYLVIGTGKKITLECSQTMGHDKMYWYQQDPGMELHLIHYSYGVNSTEKGDLSSESTVSRIRTEHFPLTLESARPSHTSQYLCASSGPGGREKLFFGSGTQLSVL.

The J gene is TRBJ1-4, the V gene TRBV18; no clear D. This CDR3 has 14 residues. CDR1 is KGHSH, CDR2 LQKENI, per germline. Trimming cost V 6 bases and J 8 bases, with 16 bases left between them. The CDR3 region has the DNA TGTGCCAGCTCGCCATCTCTTGGAGACGAAAAACTGTTTTTT. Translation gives CASSPSLGDEKLFF.

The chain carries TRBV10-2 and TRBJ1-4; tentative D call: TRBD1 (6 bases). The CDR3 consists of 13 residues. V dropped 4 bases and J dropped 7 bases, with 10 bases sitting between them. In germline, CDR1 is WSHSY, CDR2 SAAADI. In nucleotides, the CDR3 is TGCGCCAGCAGTGCTAGGACAGCTGAAAAACTGTTTTTT. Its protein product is CASSARTAEKLFF.

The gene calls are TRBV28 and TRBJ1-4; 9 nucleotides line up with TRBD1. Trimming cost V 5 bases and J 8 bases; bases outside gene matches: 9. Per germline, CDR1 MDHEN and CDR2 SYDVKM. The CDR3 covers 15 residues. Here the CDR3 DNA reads TGTGCCAGCAGTGCCCCTGACAGGGGGGGAGAAAAACTGTTTTTT. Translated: CASSAPDRGGEKLFF. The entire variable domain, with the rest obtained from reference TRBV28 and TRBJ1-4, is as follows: DVKVTQSSRYLVKRTGEKVFLECVQDMDHENMFWYRQDPGLGLRLIYFSYDVKMKEKGDIPEGYSVSREKKERFSLILESASTNQTSMYLCASSAPDRGGEKLFFGSGTQLSVL.

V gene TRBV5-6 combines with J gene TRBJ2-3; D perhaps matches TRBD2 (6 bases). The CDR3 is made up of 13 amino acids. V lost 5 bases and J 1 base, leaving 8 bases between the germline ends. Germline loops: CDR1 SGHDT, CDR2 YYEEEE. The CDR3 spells CASRQRGTDTQYF. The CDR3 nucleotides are TGTGCCAGCAGACAGCGGGGCACAGATACGCAGTATTTT. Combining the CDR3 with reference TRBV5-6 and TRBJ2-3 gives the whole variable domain DAGVTQSPTHLIKTRGQQVTLRCSPKSGHDTVSWYQQALGQGPQFIFQYYEEEERQRGNFPDRFSGHQFPNYSSELNVNALLLGDSALYLCASRQRGTDTQYFGPGTRLTVL.

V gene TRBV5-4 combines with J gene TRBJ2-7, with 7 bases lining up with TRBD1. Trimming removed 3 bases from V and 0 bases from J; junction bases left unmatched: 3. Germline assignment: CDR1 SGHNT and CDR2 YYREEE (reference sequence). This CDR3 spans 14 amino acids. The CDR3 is CASSSRQGSYEQYF. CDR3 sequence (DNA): TGTGCCAGCAGCTCTCGACAGGGCTCCTACGAGCAGTACTTC. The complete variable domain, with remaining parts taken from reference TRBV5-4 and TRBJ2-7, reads ETGVTQSPTHLIKTRGQQVTLRCSSQSGHNTVSWYQQALGQGPQFIFQYYREEENGRGNFPPRFSGLQFPNYSSELNVNALELDDSALYLCASSSRQGSYEQYFGPGTRLTVT.

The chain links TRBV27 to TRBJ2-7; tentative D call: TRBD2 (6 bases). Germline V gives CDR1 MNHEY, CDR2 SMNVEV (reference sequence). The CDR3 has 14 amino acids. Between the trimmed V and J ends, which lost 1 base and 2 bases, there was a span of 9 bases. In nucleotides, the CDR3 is TGTGCCAGCAGTTTATTAGGCGGGGCCTACGAGCAGTACTTC. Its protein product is CASSLLGGAYEQYF.

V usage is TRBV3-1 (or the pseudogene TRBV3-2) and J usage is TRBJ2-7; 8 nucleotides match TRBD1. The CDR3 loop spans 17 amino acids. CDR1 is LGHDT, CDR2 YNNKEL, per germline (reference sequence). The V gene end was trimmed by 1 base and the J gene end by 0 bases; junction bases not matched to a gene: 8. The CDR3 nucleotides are TGTGCCAGCAGCCAAGTTTCCAGGGGGCCTAGCTCCTACGAGCAGTACTTC. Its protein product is CASSQVSRGPSSYEQYF.

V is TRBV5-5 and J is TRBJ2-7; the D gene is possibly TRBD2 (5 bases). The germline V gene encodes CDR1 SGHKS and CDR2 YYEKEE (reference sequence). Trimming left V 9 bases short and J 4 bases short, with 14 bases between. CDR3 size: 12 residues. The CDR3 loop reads CANRRRTYEQYF. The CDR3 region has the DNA TGTGCCAACCGACGGAGGACTTACGAGCAGTACTTC.